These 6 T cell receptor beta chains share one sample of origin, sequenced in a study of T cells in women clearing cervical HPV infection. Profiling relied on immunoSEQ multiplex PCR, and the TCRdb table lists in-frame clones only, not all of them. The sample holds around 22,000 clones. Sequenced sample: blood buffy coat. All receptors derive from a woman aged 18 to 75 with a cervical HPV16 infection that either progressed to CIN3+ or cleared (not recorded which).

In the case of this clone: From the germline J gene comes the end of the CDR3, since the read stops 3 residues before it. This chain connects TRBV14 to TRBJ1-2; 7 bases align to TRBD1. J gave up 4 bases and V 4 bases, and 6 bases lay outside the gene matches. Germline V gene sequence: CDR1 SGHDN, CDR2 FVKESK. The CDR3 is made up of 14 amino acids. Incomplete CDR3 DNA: TGTGCCAGCAGCCGAGACAGGGATGTCTATGGC. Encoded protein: CASSRDRDVYG. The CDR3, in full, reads CASSRDRDVYGYTF.

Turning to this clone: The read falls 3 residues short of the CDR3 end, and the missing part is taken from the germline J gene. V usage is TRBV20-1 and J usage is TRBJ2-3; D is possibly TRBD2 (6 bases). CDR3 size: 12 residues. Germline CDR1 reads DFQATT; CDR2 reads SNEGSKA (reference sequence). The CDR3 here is CSAMTSLTSQYF. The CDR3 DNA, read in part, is TGCAGTGCAATGACTAGTCTTACCTCG.

The CDR3 here is CASSYDRGYSETQYF. The DNA read from the CDR3 is TGTGCCAGCAGCTACGACAGGGGTTACTCCGAGACC. The chain combines TRBV5-4 with TRBJ2-5; 8 bases are a match to TRBD1. Sequencing ends 3 residues short of the CDR3 end; the germline J gene provides the rest. This CDR3 has 15 amino acids. Germline loops: CDR1 SGHNT, CDR2 YYREEE (reference sequence). Losses at the gene ends were 3 bases for V and 5 bases for J; bases not matched to a gene: 9.

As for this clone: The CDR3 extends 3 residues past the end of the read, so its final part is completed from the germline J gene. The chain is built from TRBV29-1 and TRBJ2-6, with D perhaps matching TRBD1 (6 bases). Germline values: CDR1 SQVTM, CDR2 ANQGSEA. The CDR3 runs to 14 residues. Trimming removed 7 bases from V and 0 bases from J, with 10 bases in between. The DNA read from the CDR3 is TGCAGCGCCACAGGGCTCTCTGGGGCCAACGTC. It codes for CSATGLSGANV. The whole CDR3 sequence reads CSATGLSGANVLTF.

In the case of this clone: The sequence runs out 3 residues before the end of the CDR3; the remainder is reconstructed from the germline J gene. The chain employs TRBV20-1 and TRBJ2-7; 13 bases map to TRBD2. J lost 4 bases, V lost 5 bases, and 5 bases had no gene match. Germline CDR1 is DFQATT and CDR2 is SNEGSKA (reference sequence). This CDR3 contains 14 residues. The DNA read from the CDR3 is TGCAGTGCTCAACTAGCGGGGGGGAGATACGAG. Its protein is CSAQLAGGRYE. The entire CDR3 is CSAQLAGGRYEQYF.

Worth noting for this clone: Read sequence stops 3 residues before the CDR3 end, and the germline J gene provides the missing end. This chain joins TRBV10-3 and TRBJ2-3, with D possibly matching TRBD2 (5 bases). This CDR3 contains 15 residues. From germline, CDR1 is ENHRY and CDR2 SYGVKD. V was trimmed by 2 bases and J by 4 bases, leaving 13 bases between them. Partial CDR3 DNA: TGTGCCATCAGTGAGATGGCTAGCTCGTCAGATACG. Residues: CAISEMASSSDT. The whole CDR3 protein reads CAISEMASSSDTQYF.